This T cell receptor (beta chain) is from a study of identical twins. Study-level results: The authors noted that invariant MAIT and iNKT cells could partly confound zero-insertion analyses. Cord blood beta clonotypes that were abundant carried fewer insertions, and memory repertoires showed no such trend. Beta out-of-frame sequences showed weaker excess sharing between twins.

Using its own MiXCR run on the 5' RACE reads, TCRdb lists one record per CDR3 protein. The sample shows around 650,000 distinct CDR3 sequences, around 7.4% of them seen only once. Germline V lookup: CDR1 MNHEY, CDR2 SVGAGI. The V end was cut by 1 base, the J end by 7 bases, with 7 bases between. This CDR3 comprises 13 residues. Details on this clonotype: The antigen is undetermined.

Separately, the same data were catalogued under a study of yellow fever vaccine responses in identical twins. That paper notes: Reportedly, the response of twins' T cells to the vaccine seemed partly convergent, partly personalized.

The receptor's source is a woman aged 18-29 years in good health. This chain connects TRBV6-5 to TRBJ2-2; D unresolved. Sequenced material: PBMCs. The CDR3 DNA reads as TGTGCCAGCAGTTACTATTCCGGCGGGGAGCTGTTTTTT. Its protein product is CASSYYSGGELFF.